Following are 9 T cell receptor beta chains from one sample sequenced in a study of blood T cell repertoires in COVID-19. Profiled with immunoSEQ multiplex PCR; TCRdb holds only in-frame clones, not every one. Here the sample spans 150,000 to 180,000 clones, approximately 80% being singletons. Sequenced material: peripheral blood. These receptors all come from a woman in her sixties with COVID-19, enrolled during active disease.

V is TRBV19 and J is TRBJ2-1, with TRBD1 as a possible D gene (5 bases). V lost 3 bases to trimming and J lost 0 bases, with 9 bases between them. Germline V gene sequence: CDR1 LNHDA, CDR2 SQIVND (reference sequence). The CDR3 runs to 15 residues. CDR3: CASSIFQGSYNEQFF. The DNA for the CDR3 is TGTGCCAGTAGTATCTTCCAGGGCTCCTACAATGAGCAGTTCTTC.

The chain is built from TRBV14 and TRBJ2-7; D gene unclear. There are 13 residues in the CDR3. V was cut by 4 bases and J by 3 bases, with 10 bases left in between. Germline lookup yields CDR1 SGHDN and CDR2 FVKESK. For the CDR3, the DNA is TGTGCCAGCAGCCTCACCCGGGTCTACGAGCAGTACTTC. Translated, it gives CASSLTRVYEQYF.

This clone was seen a handful of times. The gene calls are TRBV19 and TRBJ1-3; weak D call: TRBD1 (6 bases). The CDR3 runs 18 residues. Trimming stripped 8 bases from V and 0 bases from J, with 23 bases between. Germline V gene data show CDR1 as LNHDA and CDR2 as SQIVND (reference sequence). CDR3 nucleotide sequence: TGTGCCAGTTCCATCTGGGACACCAGCTTCTCCTCTGGAAACACCATATATTTT. It specifies CASSIWDTSFSSGNTIYF. Combining the CDR3 with reference TRBV19 and TRBJ1-3 gives the whole variable domain DGGITQSPKYLFRKEGQNVTLSCEQNLNHDAMYWYRQDPGQGLRLIYYSQIVNDFQKGDIAEGYSVSREKKESFPLTVTSAQKNPTAFYLCASSIWDTSFSSGNTIYFGEGSWLTVV.

On this clone: Other DNA sequences in the same sample also yield this CDR3. The chain couples TRBV5-1 to TRBJ1-1; unclear D gene. Germline CDR1 and CDR2: SGHRS and YFSETQ. Trimming took off 1 base at V and 1 base at J, with 8 bases between the two ends. The CDR3 runs 14 residues. Here the CDR3 DNA reads TGCGCCAGCAGCTTGAGTGGAGGGAACACTGAAGCTTTCTTT. Translating gives CASSLSGGNTEAFF.

The chain combines TRBV10-2 with TRBJ2-2; 11 bases are shared with TRBD2. The CDR3 is 19 amino acids. CDR1 and CDR2 from the germline V gene are WSHSY and SAAADI. With 6 bases clipped from V and 5 bases from J, the junction kept 17 bases outside the gene matches. CDR3 DNA: TGCGCCAGCAGACCAACTAGCGGGGGCCCAAATGGGGGAACCGGGGAGCTGTTTTTT. Protein product: CASRPTSGGPNGGTGELFF.

The chain couples TRBV18 to TRBJ2-3; TRBD1 matches 9 bases. Trimming cost V 3 bases and J 1 base; bases outside gene matches: 5. Germline CDR1 reads KGHSH; CDR2 reads LQKENI. CDR3 size: 16 residues. The CDR3 nucleotides read TGTGCCAGCTCACCCCCGACAGGGGGGGGCACAGATACGCAGTATTTT. Residues: CASSPPTGGGTDTQYF.

The rearrangement links TRBV6-5 to TRBJ1-2, with 8 bases identical to TRBD1. The CDR3 is 14 residues long. Germline lookup yields CDR1 MNHEY and CDR2 SVGAGI. V trimming: 2 bases; J trimming: 7 bases; junction bases outside the gene matches: 6. The CDR3 loop reads CASSYDRGRLGYTF. The CDR3 nucleotides are TGTGCCAGCAGTTACGACAGGGGACGTCTTGGCTACACCTTC.

This chain connects TRBV19 to TRBJ1-2; TRBD1 matches at 8 bases. Germline V CDR1 and CDR2: LNHDA, SQIVND (reference sequence). Trimming took 4 bases from V and 2 from J; bases not matched to a gene: 3. The CDR3 totals 14 residues. This chain's CDR3 is CASSNGQGNYGYTF. The CDR3 nucleotides are TGTGCCAGTAGTAATGGACAGGGAAACTATGGCTACACCTTC.

V and J are TRBV5-1 and TRBJ2-6, with D perhaps matching TRBD1 (5 bases). There are 15 residues in the CDR3. Germline lookup yields CDR1 SGHRS and CDR2 YFSETQ. V lost 3 bases to trimming and J lost 0 bases, with 7 bases between them. The CDR3 bases are TGCGCCAGCAGCTCCACAGGCTCTGGGGCCAACGTCCTGACTTTC. Translating gives CASSSTGSGANVLTF.